Presented here are 14 T cell receptor beta chains from one specimen sequenced in a study of T cells after posttransplantation cyclophosphamide. Cyclophosphamide on days +3 and +4 followed busulfan-fludarabine conditioning and a marrow graft. Data came from immunoSEQ multiplex PCR; TCRdb stores just in-frame clones and leaves some out. This table holds about 22,000 clones, 86% found once. Sequences were derived from PBMCs, sampled after allogeneic stem cell transplant with posttransplant cyclophosphamide. The receptors were gathered from a female patient aged 25-39 years who received an allogeneic stem cell transplant from an unrelated donor, was CMV-positive, and had no GVHD. Some T cells may have come from the graft donor.

This sequence joins TRBV19 and TRBJ2-3; 9 bases match TRBD2. V lost 3 bases to trimming and J lost 1 base; unmatched junction nucleotides: 14. This CDR3 is 19 amino acids long. Germline V CDR1 and CDR2: LNHDA, SQIVND (reference sequence). The CDR3 sequence: CASSIDPLGVAGGTDTQYF. The CDR3 DNA reads TGTGCCAGTAGTATCGACCCCCTCGGGGTAGCGGGGGGCACAGATACGCAGTATTTT.

The rearrangement uses TRBV4-2 and TRBJ1-1; D gene ambiguous. Trimming removed 4 bases from V and 4 bases from J, with 19 bases in between. CDR1 is LGHNA, CDR2 YNFKEQ, per germline. This CDR3 contains 16 residues. The CDR3 loop is CASSPQIPQGGTEAFF. The CDR3 DNA reads as TGTGCCAGCAGCCCCCAGATCCCACAAGGCGGCACTGAAGCTTTCTTT.

J is TRBJ2-7 and V is TRBV6-4; D not resolved. Trimming took 2 bases from V and 0 from J, leaving 11 bases between them. Germline CDR1 MRHNA, CDR2 SNTAGT. The CDR3 contains 15 residues. CDR3: CASSDGSPTSYEQYF. CDR3 coding DNA: TGTGCCAGCAGTGACGGCAGTCCAACCTCCTACGAGCAGTACTTC.

The rearrangement joins TRBV7-6 to TRBJ2-7; 7 positions match TRBD1. The CDR3 sequence is 15 residues long. The ends lost 0 bases at V and 1 base at J; junction bases unmatched: 3. Germline V gene sequence: CDR1 SGHVS, CDR2 FNYEAQ. The CDR3 loop is CASSLAGQASYEQYF. The CDR3 DNA reads as TGTGCCAGCAGCTTAGCAGGACAGGCATCCTACGAGCAGTACTTC.

The rearrangement links TRBV9 to TRBJ2-6, with a weak D call TRBD2 (6 bases). V gave up 4 bases and J gave up 4 bases, with 15 bases separating them. Germline CDR1 SGDLS, CDR2 YYNGEE. The CDR3 extends over 16 amino acids. The CDR3 region is CASSPSPGRGANVLTF. The CDR3 DNA is TGTGCCAGCAGCCCCAGTCCCGGGAGAGGGGCCAACGTCCTGACTTTC.

The rearrangement links TRBV7-2 to TRBJ2-7, with a tentative D call TRBD1 (6 bases). The CDR3 totals 18 residues. V gave up 0 bases and J gave up 2 bases, with 20 bases separating them. Looked up from germline, CDR1 is SGHTA and CDR2 is FQGNSA. In DNA, the CDR3 is TGTGCCAGCAGCTTAGCCGGCTCGGTAATACAGGGCCCCTACGAGCAGTACTTC. Translation gives CASSLAGSVIQGPYEQYF.

The chain uses TRBV15 and TRBJ2-2; TRBD2 agrees at 7 bases. CDR3 length: 13 residues. The germline gives CDR1 LNHNV, CDR2 YYDKDF (reference sequence). V was pared by 8 bases and J by 1 base, with 1 base of the junction left unmatched. CDR3 sequence: CATGRENTGELFF. The CDR3 DNA follows: TGTGCCACCGGGAGGGAGAACACCGGGGAGCTGTTTTTT.

This chain links TRBV27 with TRBJ2-1, with 8 nucleotides matching TRBD1. Germline assignment: CDR1 MNHEY and CDR2 SMNVEV (reference sequence). The length of the CDR3 is 15 residues. Germline trimming cut 5 bases from V and 4 bases from J; bases unmatched to any gene: 7. The CDR3 coding sequence is TGTGCCAGCAGTCCTGACAGGGGTAGTTACAATGAGCAGTTCTTC. Its translation: CASSPDRGSYNEQFF.

This clone was seen just once. The chain uses TRBV7-9 and TRBJ2-7, with 8 bases fitting TRBD2. CDR3 size: 14 residues. From germline, CDR1 is SEHNR and CDR2 FQNEAQ (reference sequence). With 5 bases clipped from V and 2 bases from J, the junction kept 5 bases outside the gene matches. DNA of the CDR3: TGTGCCAGCAGCCTCGGGAGGGGGACCTACGAGCAGTACTTC. As protein: CASSLGRGTYEQYF.

This clone was found a few times. J is TRBJ1-1 and V is TRBV4-3; 9 nucleotides line up with TRBD1. The CDR3 consists of 14 residues. Unmatched junction bases numbered 3, after V lost 4 bases and J lost 3 bases. CDR1 is LGHNA and CDR2 is YSLEER in the germline V gene. The CDR3 sequence is CASSPGQGHTEAFF. CDR3 nucleotide sequence: TGCGCCAGCAGCCCAGGACAGGGGCACACTGAAGCTTTCTTT.

The rearrangement uses TRBV6-1 and TRBJ2-4; D gene ambiguous. V lost 2 bases, J lost 7 bases, and 9 bases lay in between. The V gene's germline CDR1 is MNHNS and CDR2 SASEGT. The CDR3 has 13 residues. This CDR3 reads CASSEIDTNIQYF. CDR3 nucleotide sequence: TGTGCCAGCAGTGAAATTGACACCAACATTCAGTACTTC.

The rearrangement uses TRBV19 and TRBJ1-1; tentative D call: TRBD1 (5 bases). This CDR3 is built from 15 residues. With 3 bases removed from V and 2 bases from J, the gap between germline ends came to 13 bases. CDR1 is LNHDA and CDR2 is SQIVND in the germline V gene (reference sequence). Here the CDR3 DNA reads TGTGCCAGTAGTATGGTGGGACTCGGTAACACTGAAGCTTTCTTT. It specifies CASSMVGLGNTEAFF.

The chain employs TRBV6-1 and TRBJ2-7; D is perhaps TRBD1 (6 bases). The CDR3 sequence is 14 residues long. The V and J ends lost 7 bases and 3 bases respectively, with 16 bases between them. Germline loops: CDR1 MNHNS, CDR2 SASEGT. CDR3 residues: CASTLQEGGYEQYF. The DNA of the CDR3 is TGTGCCAGCACCCTCCAGGAAGGGGGCTACGAGCAGTACTTC.

V gene TRBV5-1 combines with J gene TRBJ1-1; D is uncertain. Germline V lookup: CDR1 SGHRS, CDR2 YFSETQ. Deletions cut 1 base from V and 1 base from J, with 5 bases between. This CDR3 contains 13 residues. The CDR3 here is CASSLRENTEAFF. The CDR3 DNA reads TGCGCCAGCAGCTTGAGAGAGAACACTGAAGCTTTCTTT.